Listed below are T cell receptor beta chains from one sample, sequenced in a study of radiation and T cells in renal cell carcinoma. Assay used: immunoSEQ multiplex PCR; TCRdb lists only in-frame clones, some missing. Counted here are roughly 130,000 clones, roughly four fifths occurring once; the ten biggest clones make up around 1.8%. This specimen consisted of blood, obtained from a patient whose treatment included radiotherapy and nephrectomy. Receptor source: a woman aged 55-70 years with renal cell carcinoma. The CDR3 runs from the conserved cysteine through the conserved F or W. The size entry is marked missing in some rows and otherwise reads once, few, many or a size class.

j_gene	v_gene	abundance	CDR3aa
TRBJ2-7	TRBV7-9	few	CASLQVQPPGEQYF
TRBJ2-3	TRBV5-1	-	CASMDPPGSTDTQYF
TRBJ1-4	TRBV6-5	-	CASTKGRQNEKLFF
TRBJ2-2	TRBV29-1	-	CSVVLRGRSTGELFF
TRBJ2-7	TRBV7-9	-	CASSLGPGQSYEQYF
TRBJ1-2	TRBV2	-	CASSEQGGQSTF
TRBJ2-2	TRBV19	-	CASRRGQNTGELFF
TRBJ1-3	TRBV25-1	once	CASSRTGSGNTIYF
TRBJ2-7	TRBV7-9	-	CASSLQLAGVYEQYF
TRBJ2-1	TRBV7-3	-	CASSKPTSGPDNEQFF
TRBJ1-2	TRBV6-5	-	CASTRQGSIYGYTF
TRBJ2-1	TRBV27	many	CASSFGYNEQFF
TRBJ1-5	TRBV5-4	-	CASSTDNQPQHF
TRBJ1-1	TRBV5-1	-	CATHTGTGHEAFF
TRBJ1-5	TRBV7-9	-	CASSLGTPGSGQPQHF
TRBJ2-5	TRBV7-2	-	CASSRSHSETQYF
TRBJ2-7	TRBV9	-	CASSVGGQGGEQYF
TRBJ2-3	TRBV9	-	CASSEGQGGRTDTQYF
TRBJ2-2	TRBV11-3	-	CASSHGDSGELFF
TRBJ1-2	TRBV9	-	CASSVATGLGGYTF
TRBJ2-7	TRBV28	-	CASSFETRNRGSYEQYF
TRBJ1-1	TRBV21-1	-	CASSKDREAFF
TRBJ2-5	TRBV11-2	-	CASSSPPMTKETQYF
TRBJ1-2	TRBV28	-	CASGRGQLSYGYTF
TRBJ2-1	TRBV6-5	-	CASSYSNEQFF
TRBJ2-1	TRBV5-5	-	CASRRQGNSYNEQFF
TRBJ2-5	TRBV4-3	-	CASSQEALRVETQYF
TRBJ1-3	TRBV9	-	CASSAGTALGNTIYF
TRBJ2-2	TRBV7-9	once	CASGTGLTGELFF
TRBJ1-6	TRBV5-4	-	CASSDSYNSPLHF
TRBJ2-2	TRBV28	-	CASRSAGANTGELFF
TRBJ1-2	TRBV4-3	-	CASSRRQGNYGYTF
TRBJ2-4	TRBV27	-	CASSSLPGLDENIQYF
TRBJ1-5	TRBV4-1	-	CASSQPGQANQPQHF
TRBJ1-2	TRBV19	-	CASSIGQNDGYTF
TRBJ1-2	TRBV21-1	once	CASSNHRRPGYTF
TRBJ1-6	TRBV18	-	CASSPGQGASPLHF
TRBJ1-1	TRBV5-1	-	CASSRKFSMDTEAFF
TRBJ2-3	TRBV15	-	CATSSRGTDTQYF
TRBJ2-5	TRBV6-1	-	CASNPAAARGETQYF
TRBJ2-7	TRBV9	-	CASSSPPSEQYF
TRBJ2-7	TRBV19	-	CASSTGLAGGAYEQYF
TRBJ1-1	TRBV27	-	CASARTGVYTEAFF
TRBJ1-1	TRBV28	few	CASSLAGGDEAFF
TRBJ2-3	TRBV7-2	-	CASSPSTDTQYF
TRBJ2-2	TRBV5-1	-	CASSLQTGHSGELFF